This passage covers 14 T cell receptor beta chains from one sample sequenced in a study of blood T cell repertoires in COVID-19. Here immunoSEQ multiplex PCR was the method, and the copy in TCRdb shows in-frame clones only, minus some. The sample lists 150,000 to 200,000 clones, approximately 85% occurring once. What was sequenced was PBMCs or T cells enriched from blood (not recorded which). These receptor sequences come from a man aged 40-49 years who had recovered from COVID-19.

CDR3 nucleotides: TGTGCCAGCAGTCCGGGACACCGAGGTGGCACCGGGGAGCTGTTTTTT. Encoded protein: CASSPGHRGGTGELFF. The chain is built from TRBV28 and TRBJ2-2, with a tentative D call TRBD1 (6 bases). The CDR3 has 16 residues. CDR1 MDHEN and CDR2 SYDVKM come from the germline V gene. V lost 5 bases to trimming and J lost 4 bases, with 17 bases between them.

This chain connects TRBV19 to TRBJ2-7, with TRBD2 matching over 8 bases. With V trimmed by 5 bases and J by 2 bases, 11 bases remained unmatched. In germline, CDR1 is LNHDA, CDR2 SQIVND (reference sequence). There are 16 residues in the CDR3. The CDR3 DNA reads as TGTGCCAGTAGTCCGTCGGGAGCGGGAGCCGCCTACGAGCAGTACTTC. Translated, it gives CASSPSGAGAAYEQYF.

The chain employs TRBV4-3 and TRBJ2-1; TRBD1 agrees at 7 bases. Trimming removed 3 bases from V and 4 bases from J; junction bases left unmatched: 3. In germline, CDR1 is LGHNA, CDR2 YSLEER. The CDR3 contains 14 residues. The CDR3 loop is CASSQEDRYNEQFF. DNA for the CDR3: TGCGCCAGCAGCCAGGAGGACAGGTACAATGAGCAGTTCTTC.

The genes are TRBV10-1 and TRBJ2-3, with 7 bases lining up with TRBD2. Germline CDR1 WNHNN, CDR2 SYGVQD (reference sequence). V was clipped by 8 bases and J by 0 bases; unmatched bases: 14. This CDR3 has 17 amino acids. The chain's CDR3 is CASYGGRDSPSTDTQYF. In DNA form, the CDR3 reads TGCGCCAGCTATGGTGGGAGGGACTCACCCAGCACAGATACGCAGTATTTT.

The genes are TRBV4-1 and TRBJ2-7, with TRBD1 identical over 7 bases. The CDR3 is 15 amino acids. V shed 4 bases, J shed 3 bases, and the junction held 9 bases outside the gene matches. Germline V CDR1 and CDR2: MGHRA, YSYEKL. The CDR3 spells CASSRTGTDIYEQYF. DNA for the CDR3: TGCGCCAGCAGCCGTACCGGGACAGACATCTACGAGCAGTACTTC.

The chain has TRBV7-6 and TRBJ2-1, with 7 bases aligning to TRBD1. The CDR3 spans 16 residues. V lost 1 base, J lost 7 bases, and 10 bases stayed unmatched. The germline V gene encodes CDR1 SGHVS and CDR2 FNYEAQ. The CDR3 loop is CASSLVLGRGFNEQFF. CDR3 in DNA: TGTGCCAGCAGCTTAGTCCTTGGCAGGGGGTTTAATGAGCAGTTCTTC.

The chain carries TRBV7-5 and TRBJ2-7; TRBD1 was called by the table and not checked on the DNA. TRBV7-5 is a pseudogene segment. This CDR3 contains 16 residues. The CDR3 spells CARSPPGTGDNHEQYF. CDR3 DNA sequence: TGTGCCAGAAGCCCTCCTGGGACAGGGGATAACCACGAGCAGTACTTC.

V gene TRBV19 combines with J gene TRBJ1-1; D is ambiguous. This CDR3 has 15 amino acids. Germline CDR1 reads LNHDA; CDR2 reads SQIVND (reference sequence). The V and J ends lost 2 bases and 0 bases respectively, with 10 bases between them. CDR3 protein: CASSIWAQMNTEAFF. Written as DNA, the CDR3 is TGTGCCAGTAGTATATGGGCACAAATGAACACTGAAGCTTTCTTT.

V usage is TRBV5-4 and J usage is TRBJ2-7; D perhaps matches TRBD1 (5 bases). Trimming shortened V by 4 bases and J by 3 bases, and 17 bases separated the two germline ends. CDR1 and CDR2 from the germline V gene are SGHNT and YYREEE (reference sequence). The CDR3 contains 15 residues. This CDR3 reads CASSRQTDSYYEQYF. The CDR3 nucleotides read TGTGCCAGCAGCCGCCAAACCGACAGTTACTACGAGCAGTACTTC.

Written as DNA, the CDR3 is TGTGCCAGCAGCCACCGGGACACCCCTCGGAATGAGCAGTTCTTC. It encodes CASSHRDTPRNEQFF. The chain couples TRBV11-3 to TRBJ2-1, with D tentatively TRBD1 (6 bases). V was clipped by 5 bases and J by 7 bases, with 18 bases between them. This CDR3 comprises 15 residues. Germline lookup yields CDR1 SGHNT and CDR2 YENEEA. The full variable domain, completed using reference TRBV11-3 and TRBJ2-1, is EAGVVQSPRYKIIEKKQPVAFWCNPISGHNTLYWYLQNLGQGPELLIRYENEEAVDDSQLPKDRFSAERLKGVDSTLKIQPAELGDSAVYLCASSHRDTPRNEQFFGPGTRLTVL.

V and J are TRBV7-2 and TRBJ2-7; D remains ambiguous. V dropped 3 bases and J dropped 4 bases, with 16 bases sitting between them. Looked up from germline, CDR1 is SGHTA and CDR2 is FQGNSA. The CDR3 sequence is 15 residues long. CDR3 sequence (DNA): TGTGCCAGCAGCTTTCAGGCTTCACCAGATTACGAGCAGTACGTC. Its translation: CASSFQASPDYEQYV.

The chain joins TRBV30 to TRBJ2-6, with 10 positions matching TRBD1. Germline-derived CDR1 and CDR2 are GTSNPN and SVGIG (reference sequence). V was pared by 1 base and J by 4 bases, with 7 bases of the junction left unmatched. This CDR3 spans 17 amino acids. Here the CDR3 DNA reads TGTGCCTGGAGTGCAACCGGGACAGGGGCAGGGGCCAACGTCCTGACTTTC. It specifies CAWSATGTGAGANVLTF.

The chain couples TRBV7-2 to TRBJ2-5, with D perhaps TRBD1 (6 bases). The ends were cut back, 2 bases at V and 3 bases at J, with 10 bases in the middle. Germline assignment: CDR1 SGHTA and CDR2 FQGNSA. The CDR3 runs 14 residues. The CDR3 sequence is CASSLWTAEETQYF. The CDR3 DNA sequence: TGTGCCAGCAGCTTATGGACAGCCGAAGAGACCCAGTACTTC.

The chain uses TRBV19 and TRBJ2-1; possibly TRBD1 for D (8 bases). V was trimmed by 5 bases and J by 7 bases, leaving 24 bases between them. CDR1 and CDR2 from the germline V gene are LNHDA and SQIVND (reference sequence). The CDR3 length is 17 residues. The CDR3 sequence: CASSADRDSLAMNEQFF. For the CDR3, the DNA is TGTGCCAGTAGTGCGGACAGGGATTCACTAGCGATGAATGAGCAGTTCTTC. The complete variable domain, with remaining parts taken from reference TRBV19 and TRBJ2-1, reads DGGITQSPKYLFRKEGQNVTLSCEQNLNHDAMYWYRQDPGQGLRLIYYSQIVNDFQKGDIAEGYSVSREKKESFPLTVTSAQKNPTAFYLCASSADRDSLAMNEQFFGPGTRLTVL.